These 31 T cell receptor beta chains originate from one sample sequenced in a study of Ad26.COV2.S vaccination and SARS-CoV-2 variants. Stated treatment: about 20 received Ad26.COV2.S at low or high dose, single or two shots; several received placebo; per-sample allocation not given. Collection of samples fell on day 63 after the first vaccine or placebo injection. TCRdb keeps only in-frame clones here, not all; method: immunoSEQ multiplex PCR. The sample includes around 300,000 clones, 75% to 90% of them seen just once. The source was peripheral blood, collected in a trial of Ad26.COV2.S vaccine versus placebo. The receptors were sampled from a person between 18 and 60 years old who received the Ad26.COV2.S COVID-19 vaccine or a placebo.

The J gene is TRBJ1-4, the V gene TRBV10-3, with TRBD1 matching 8 bases. CDR3 length: 13 amino acids. Trimming removed 10 bases from V and 0 bases from J; junction bases left unmatched: 1. From germline, CDR1 is ENHRY and CDR2 SYGVKD. The CDR3 nucleotides are TGTGCCACACAGGGGGCAACTAATGAAAAACTGTTTTTT. Its translation: CATQGATNEKLFF.

Only a few counts were recorded for this clone. This chain joins TRBV7-2 and TRBJ1-1; TRBD1 matches 7 bases. The V gene's germline CDR1 is SGHTA and CDR2 FQGNSA. After removal of 8 bases from V and 3 bases from J, the junction contained 12 bases not matched to a gene. This CDR3 spans 15 amino acids. Here the CDR3 reads CASDGQAFEDTEAFF. CDR3 in DNA: TGTGCCAGCGACGGACAGGCATTCGAAGACACTGAAGCTTTCTTT.

The table lists this clone with a few counts. The rearrangement links TRBV6-1 to TRBJ2-3; 7 nucleotides align to TRBD2. This CDR3 is built from 14 residues. CDR1 is MNHNS and CDR2 is SASEGT in the germline V gene. With V trimmed by 2 bases and J by 2 bases, 1 base remained unmatched. Here the CDR3 reads CASSERGVTDTQYF. CDR3 nucleotides: TGTGCCAGCAGTGAACGGGGGGTCACAGATACGCAGTATTTT.

On this clone itself: Distinct nucleotide sequences in the sample also encode this CDR3. The chain carries TRBV7-9 and TRBJ2-7; 7 nucleotides agree with TRBD2. This CDR3 has 14 residues. The V and J ends lost 1 base and 5 bases, in that order; junction bases with no gene match: 5. Germline CDR1 and CDR2: SEHNR and FQNEAQ (reference sequence). The CDR3 reads CASSLGGREDEQYF. The CDR3, as DNA: TGTGCCAGCAGCTTAGGTGGGAGGGAAGACGAGCAGTACTTC. The full variable domain, rest sourced from reference TRBV7-9 and TRBJ2-7, is DTGVSQNPRHKITKRGQNVTFRCDPISEHNRLYWYRQTLGQGPEFLTYFQNEAQLEKSRLLSDRFSAERPKGSFSTLEIQRTEQGDSAMYLCASSLGGREDEQYFGPGTRLTVT.

The chain has TRBV7-2 and TRBJ2-7, with TRBD1 matching 8 bases. The V and J ends lost 4 bases and 8 bases, in that order; junction bases with no gene match: 19. The CDR3 loop spans 17 amino acids. Per the germline V gene, CDR1 is SGHTA and CDR2 is FQGNSA. Here the CDR3 reads CASSWEIPGDRGRKQYF. The CDR3 region has the DNA TGTGCCAGCAGCTGGGAGATTCCGGGCGACAGGGGTCGAAAGCAGTACTTC.

The chain recombines TRBV7-9 with TRBJ2-7; D gene unclear. The CDR3 loop spans 13 amino acids. Between the trimmed V and J ends, which lost 7 bases and 1 base, there was a span of 11 bases. Germline V gene sequence: CDR1 SEHNR, CDR2 FQNEAQ (reference sequence). CDR3 DNA: TGTGCCAGCACGGCAGCCGGGTCCTACGAGCAGTACTTC. Translation gives CASTAAGSYEQYF.

The rearrangement joins TRBV12-5 to TRBJ1-2; 9 bases are a match to TRBD1. V gave up 2 bases and J gave up 3 bases; unmatched junction bases: 4. Looked up from germline, CDR1 is LGHNT and CDR2 is FRNRAP. CDR3 size: 15 residues. CDR3 sequence reads: CASGLTRDRDYGYTF. The CDR3 bases are TGTGCTAGTGGTTTGACCCGGGACAGGGACTATGGCTACACCTTC. The full variable domain, completed using reference TRBV12-5 and TRBJ1-2, is DARVTQTPRHKVTEMGQEVTMRCQPILGHNTVFWYRQTMMQGLELLAYFRNRAPLDDSGMPKDRFSAEMPDATLATLKIQPSEPRDSAVYFCASGLTRDRDYGYTFGSGTRLTVV.

The rearrangement joins TRBV6-2 or TRBV6-3 to TRBJ1-4; D uncertain. Trimming removed 0 bases from V and 7 bases from J, with 6 bases in between. Germline V gene lookup returns CDR1 MNHEY and CDR2 SVGEGT. This CDR3 contains 13 residues. The CDR3 nucleotides are TGTGCCAGCAGTTACTCTCCACCTGAAAAACTGTTTTTT. It translates to CASSYSPPEKLFF.

CDR3: CASSSRARDFKNSPLHF. CDR3 nucleotide sequence: TGTGCCAGCAGTTCGCGCGCCAGGGACTTTAAGAATTCACCCCTCCACTTT. The J gene is TRBJ1-6, the V gene TRBV28, with TRBD1 as a possible D gene (5 bases). Deletions cut 4 bases from V and 7 bases from J, with 20 bases between. The CDR3 sequence is 17 residues long. The germline CDR1 and CDR2 sequences are MDHEN and SYDVKM.

This chain connects TRBV4-3 to TRBJ1-4; weak D call: TRBD1 (5 bases). Trimming shortened V by 0 bases and J by 8 bases, and 19 bases separated the two germline ends. The germline gives CDR1 LGHNA, CDR2 YSLEER. The CDR3 extends over 17 amino acids. CDR3: CASSQDWQGGEEEKLFF. CDR3 DNA sequence: TGCGCCAGCAGCCAAGATTGGCAGGGAGGGGAGGAGGAAAAACTGTTTTTT.

The chain employs TRBV5-6 and TRBJ2-7; 7 positions match TRBD2. The CDR3 covers 15 residues. Germline V gene data show CDR1 as SGHDT and CDR2 as YYEEEE. The V gene end was trimmed by 0 bases and the J gene end by 4 bases; junction bases not matched to a gene: 7. CDR3 DNA: TGTGCCAGCAGCTTGGGACTAGCCGTTGGGTACGAGCAGTACTTC. This codes for CASSLGLAVGYEQYF.

V and J are TRBV19 and TRBJ1-4, with D possibly matching TRBD1 (5 bases). The CDR3 consists of 15 residues. Germline CDR1 reads LNHDA; CDR2 reads SQIVND (reference sequence). Trimming pared 3 bases from V and 11 bases from J, leaving 19 bases between. In nucleotides, the CDR3 is TGTGCCAGTAGTATCCAGGAGACAGTCGCTGGGAAACTGTTTTTT. Translating it yields CASSIQETVAGKLFF.

The genes are TRBV14 and TRBJ2-3; weak D call: TRBD1 (6 bases). Germline CDR1 is SGHDN and CDR2 is FVKESK. V was trimmed by 0 bases and J by 0 bases, leaving 13 bases between them. The CDR3 is 17 amino acids. The CDR3 DNA follows: TGTGCCAGCAGCCAAGATTGGGGCGGACAGAGCACAGATACGCAGTATTTT. It yields the protein CASSQDWGGQSTDTQYF. Full variable domain (rest looked up from reference TRBV14 and TRBJ2-3): EAGVTQFPSHSVIEKGQTVTLRCDPISGHDNLYWYRRVMGKEIKFLLHFVKESKQDESGMPNNRFLAERTGGTYSTLKVQPAELEDSGVYFCASSQDWGGQSTDTQYFGPGTRLTVL.

The rearrangement uses TRBV28 and TRBJ2-7, with 10 positions matching TRBD2. The junction had 13 bases not matched to a gene; V was cut back by 7 bases and J by 7 bases. The CDR3 extends over 15 amino acids. In germline, CDR1 is MDHEN, CDR2 SYDVKM. The CDR3 DNA reads as TGTGCCAGCAAGGTGATAGCGGGAGGAGCGGGGGAGCAGTACTTC. It translates to CASKVIAGGAGEQYF.

The chain joins TRBV10-3 to TRBJ2-1; no definite D call. The CDR3 spans 12 residues. Germline V lookup: CDR1 ENHRY, CDR2 SYGVKD. With 5 bases removed from V and 5 bases from J, the gap between germline ends came to 7 bases. CDR3 in DNA: TGTGCCATCAGTAATACCCACAATGAGCAGTTCTTC. Amino acid sequence: CAISNTHNEQFF.

J is TRBJ2-3 and V is TRBV24-1, with 10 bases fitting TRBD2. The ends lost 4 bases at V and 0 bases at J; junction bases unmatched: 6. CDR3 size: 17 residues. In germline, CDR1 is KGHDR, CDR2 SFDVKD. For the CDR3, the DNA is TGTGCCACCAGTGAGTCATTAGCGGGAGGAAGCACAGATACGCAGTATTTT. Amino acid sequence: CATSESLAGGSTDTQYF.

In its sample, this clone was seen a few times. V usage is TRBV4-2 and J usage is TRBJ1-1; no clear D gene. Trimming removed 0 bases at V and 5 bases at J, with 13 bases between. Germline V gene sequence: CDR1 LGHNA, CDR2 YNFKEQ. The CDR3 spans 15 residues. The DNA of the CDR3 is TGTGCCAGCAGCCAAGAAGAAAGAGTTGGGACTGAAGCTTTCTTT. Its protein product is CASSQEERVGTEAFF.

In its sample, this clone was seen a few times. J is TRBJ2-3 and V is TRBV7-2, with 10 nucleotides matching TRBD2. CDR1 is SGHTA, CDR2 FQGNSA, per germline. This CDR3 contains 12 residues. V shed 2 bases and J 10 bases; nucleotides not matched to a gene: 0. Here the CDR3 reads CASSLLAGAQYF. The CDR3 coding sequence is TGTGCCAGCAGCTTACTAGCGGGGGCGCAGTATTTT.

The gene calls are TRBV14 and TRBJ1-1; D is possibly TRBD1 (6 bases). This CDR3 contains 16 residues. In germline, CDR1 is SGHDN, CDR2 FVKESK. V lost 0 bases and J lost 5, with 16 bases in between. The chain's CDR3 is CASSQDGGQVVTEAFF. The CDR3 nucleotides are TGTGCCAGCAGCCAAGATGGGGGGCAGGTAGTAACTGAAGCTTTCTTT.

This clone was found once. The CDR3 sequence is CSVEEKSGRDYEQYF. The CDR3 bases are TGCAGCGTTGAAGAGAAAAGCGGGAGGGACTACGAGCAGTACTTC. V usage is TRBV29-1 and J usage is TRBJ2-7, with 10 bases aligning to TRBD2. From germline, CDR1 is SQVTM and CDR2 ANQGSEA. This CDR3 contains 15 residues. With 0 bases clipped from V and 3 bases from J, the junction kept 5 bases outside the gene matches.

V usage is TRBV7-2 and J usage is TRBJ1-1, with D hard to call. CDR1 is SGHTA, CDR2 FQGNSA, per germline. The CDR3 sequence is 14 residues long. V was cut by 3 bases and J by 1 base, with 9 bases left in between. DNA of the CDR3: TGTGCCAGCAGCTTCGGCCCAGGGAACACTGAAGCTTTCTTT. Translating gives CASSFGPGNTEAFF. Looking up the rest from reference TRBV7-2 and TRBJ1-1 gives the full variable domain: GAGVSQSPSNKVTEKGKDVELRCDPISGHTALYWYRQSLGQGLEFLIYFQGNSAPDKSGLPSDRFSAERTGGSVSTLTIQRTQQEDSAVYLCASSFGPGNTEAFFGQGTRLTVV.

This chain uses TRBV6-5 with TRBJ2-7, with 9 bases matching TRBD2. Germline V gives CDR1 MNHEY, CDR2 SVGAGI. V shed 7 bases, J shed 0 bases, and the junction held 4 bases outside the gene matches. CDR3 length: 14 residues. CDR3 sequence reads: CASKSGGTSYEQYF. CDR3 nucleotide sequence: TGTGCCAGCAAAAGCGGGGGGACCTCCTACGAGCAGTACTTC.

V is TRBV12-3 or TRBV12-4 and J is TRBJ1-1, with D perhaps matching TRBD1 (5 bases). V shed 5 bases and J shed 2 bases, with 6 bases lying between them. The CDR3 has 12 amino acids. As DNA, the CDR3 is TGTGCCAGCAGTGACAGTAACACTGAAGCTTTCTTT. It is translated as CASSDSNTEAFF.

The CDR3 DNA sequence: TGTGCCAGCAGCTCTGGACAGAACACCGGGGAGCTGTTTTTT. Residues: CASSSGQNTGELFF. The chain carries TRBV7-6 and TRBJ2-2; tentative D call: TRBD1 (5 bases). Between the trimmed V and J ends, which lost 4 bases and 1 base, there was a span of 7 bases. Germline values: CDR1 SGHVS, CDR2 FNYEAQ. CDR3 size: 14 residues.

CDR3 amino acids: CAKIRGRSYEQYF. Written as DNA, the CDR3 is TGTGCCAAAATTCGGGGAAGGTCCTACGAGCAGTACTTC. The chain carries TRBV6-5 and TRBJ2-7, with a possible D match to TRBD2 (5 bases). The CDR3 is 13 amino acids. The V and J ends lost 10 bases and 1 base respectively, with 14 bases between them. Germline V gene sequence: CDR1 MNHEY, CDR2 SVGAGI.

V is TRBV9 and J is TRBJ2-4, with 7 bases identical to TRBD2. J was trimmed by 8 bases and V by 4 bases; bases with no gene match: 12. The length of the CDR3 is 15 residues. CDR1 and CDR2 (germline): SGDLS, YYNGEE. The CDR3 DNA sequence: TGTGCCAGCAGCCTCGGGGCTAGCGGTCAGGACATTCAGTACTTC. Amino acid sequence: CASSLGASGQDIQYF.

This sequence joins TRBV5-6 and TRBJ2-7, with a possible D match to TRBD2 (6 bases). This CDR3 region has 13 residues. Germline V gene lookup returns CDR1 SGHDT and CDR2 YYEEEE. Deletions cut 0 bases from V and 4 bases from J, with 8 bases between. The CDR3 DNA reads TGTGCCAGCAGCTTGGGGGCGGGATACGAGCAGTACTTC. Translating it yields CASSLGAGYEQYF.

This chain links TRBV28 with TRBJ2-1; D perhaps matches TRBD2 (6 bases). Germline lookup yields CDR1 MDHEN and CDR2 SYDVKM. This CDR3 comprises 15 residues. The V end lost 3 bases, the J end lost 6 bases, and 15 bases lay between the germline ends. CDR3 nucleotides: TGTGCCAGCAGTTTTTATTACGAGGGACTCAATGAGCAGTTCTTC. Translated: CASSFYYEGLNEQFF. Looking up the rest from reference TRBV28 and TRBJ2-1 gives the full variable domain: DVKVTQSSRYLVKRTGEKVFLECVQDMDHENMFWYRQDPGLGLRLIYFSYDVKMKEKGDIPEGYSVSREKKERFSLILESASTNQTSMYLCASSFYYEGLNEQFFGPGTRLTVL.

The rearrangement links TRBV5-6 to TRBJ2-3; D may match TRBD1 or TRBD2 (5 bases each). The ends were cut back, 3 bases at V and 0 bases at J, with 8 bases in the middle. This CDR3 is built from 14 residues. CDR1 is SGHDT, CDR2 YYEEEE, per germline. In DNA, the CDR3 is TGTGCCAGCAGCTCCCGGGACAGCACAGATACGCAGTATTTT. The encoded protein is CASSSRDSTDTQYF. Variable domain in full (rest from reference TRBV5-6 and TRBJ2-3): DAGVTQSPTHLIKTRGQQVTLRCSPKSGHDTVSWYQQALGQGPQFIFQYYEEEERQRGNFPDRFSGHQFPNYSSELNVNALLLGDSALYLCASSSRDSTDTQYFGPGTRLTVL.

This sequence joins TRBV14 and TRBJ2-1, with 13 bases matching TRBD2. Germline loops: CDR1 SGHDN, CDR2 FVKESK. Unmatched junction bases numbered 6, after V lost 5 bases and J lost 5 bases. The CDR3 is 16 amino acids. Here the CDR3 DNA reads TGTGCCAGCAGCTCAAGACTAGCGGGGGGCCACAATGAGCAGTTCTTC. As protein: CASSSRLAGGHNEQFF. Combining the CDR3 with reference TRBV14 and TRBJ2-1 gives the whole variable domain EAGVTQFPSHSVIEKGQTVTLRCDPISGHDNLYWYRRVMGKEIKFLLHFVKESKQDESGMPNNRFLAERTGGTYSTLKVQPAELEDSGVYFCASSSRLAGGHNEQFFGPGTRLTVL.

The chain employs TRBV6-5 and TRBJ1-5; tentatively, D is TRBD1 (6 bases). The CDR3 has 14 amino acids. Germline V gene sequence: CDR1 MNHEY, CDR2 SVGAGI. V shed 5 bases and J shed 9 bases, with 17 bases lying between them. DNA of the CDR3: TGTGCCAGCAGTAACCACAGGGTGGAGCGGCCCCAGCATTTT. It specifies CASSNHRVERPQHF.